These 16 T cell receptor beta chains originate from one sample sequenced in a study of T cell responses to AZD1222 COVID-19 vaccine. Repertoires were generated with immunoSEQ multiplex PCR, while TCRdb's copy carries only in-frame clones and drops some. The sample gives roughly 100,000 clones, 80% to 90% of which show up once; 20% is in the top ten. Sample: peripheral blood, taken on day 0 of AZD1222 vaccination. The origin of the receptors is an adult in good health.

This clone was counted a single time. V and J are TRBV7-2 and TRBJ2-7; D possibly corresponds to TRBD2 (6 bases). The CDR3 has 15 amino acids. Germline values: CDR1 SGHTA, CDR2 FQGNSA. V lost 1 base to trimming and J lost 3 bases, with 13 bases between them. Here the CDR3 reads CASSLDQGGFYEQYF. CDR3 DNA: TGTGCCAGCAGCTTAGACCAGGGAGGATTCTACGAGCAGTACTTC.

The chain has TRBV12-3 or TRBV12-4 and TRBJ1-2; D gene uncertain. CDR3 length: 11 amino acids. V was trimmed by 6 bases and J by 7 bases, leaving 9 bases between them. The CDR3 DNA follows: TGTGCCAGCAGCCGACTAGGTGGCTACACCTTC. This gives the protein CASSRLGGYTF.

This clone qualifies as medium-sized. This chain connects TRBV11-3 to TRBJ2-7, with 8 positions matching TRBD1. V shed 5 bases, J shed 2 bases, and the junction held 5 bases outside the gene matches. Germline V gene sequence: CDR1 SGHNT, CDR2 YENEEA. The length of the CDR3 is 14 residues. CDR3: CASSAGGPTYEQYF. The CDR3 DNA reads as TGTGCCAGCAGCGCAGGGGGCCCCACCTACGAGCAGTACTTC. Together with reference TRBV11-3 and TRBJ2-7, the CDR3 gives the full variable domain: EAGVVQSPRYKIIEKKQPVAFWCNPISGHNTLYWYLQNLGQGPELLIRYENEEAVDDSQLPKDRFSAERLKGVDSTLKIQPAELGDSAVYLCASSAGGPTYEQYFGPGTRLTVT.

V is TRBV10-3 and J is TRBJ1-4; D gene unclear. CDR1 ENHRY and CDR2 SYGVKD come from the germline V gene. V was trimmed by 3 bases and J by 5 bases, leaving 4 bases between them. The CDR3 length is 12 residues. The CDR3 loop is CAISDRNEKLFF. In DNA form, the CDR3 reads TGTGCCATCAGTGACAGGAATGAAAAACTGTTTTTT.

This chain connects TRBV6-5 to TRBJ1-5; D not resolved. Trimming cost V 6 bases and J 6 bases, with 6 bases left between them. The CDR3 has 11 amino acids. Germline CDR1 reads MNHEY; CDR2 reads SVGAGI. The CDR3 nucleotides are TGTGCCAGCAGCCAAACTCAGCCCCAGCATTTT. Protein: CASSQTQPQHF.

V usage is TRBV6-2 or TRBV6-3 and J usage is TRBJ2-1; D gene unclear. The CDR3 covers 16 residues. V lost 2 bases and J 2 bases, leaving 13 bases between the germline ends. Germline CDR1 and CDR2: MNHEY and SVGEGT. The DNA of the CDR3 is TGTGCCAGCAGTTACAGGGATCTCACTCCCTACAATGAGCAGTTCTTC. This sequence encodes CASSYRDLTPYNEQFF.

This clone has a handful of counts. The CDR3 DNA sequence: TGTGCCAGCACCCCCTTGGGGGCTAGCGGGGGCAGTACCGGGGAGCTGTTTTTT. Protein: CASTPLGASGGSTGELFF. The V gene is TRBV4-2, the J gene TRBJ2-2, with 10 bases matching TRBD2. Trimming took 7 bases from V and 5 from J; bases not matched to a gene: 16. CDR1 LGHNA and CDR2 YNFKEQ come from the germline V gene. This CDR3 has 18 amino acids.

V is TRBV5-1 and J is TRBJ1-1; 7 nucleotides agree with TRBD1. This CDR3 is built from 14 residues. The trim removed 2 bases at V and 5 bases at J, leaving 6 bases unmatched. Germline CDR1 reads SGHRS; CDR2 reads YFSETQ. This CDR3 reads CASSFDRAGTEAFF. The CDR3 DNA reads as TGCGCCAGCAGCTTCGACAGGGCGGGAACTGAAGCTTTCTTT.

V is TRBV9 and J is TRBJ2-5; D gene unclear. V was trimmed by 4 bases and J by 0 bases, leaving 10 bases between them. CDR1 and CDR2 (germline): SGDLS, YYNGEE. The CDR3 totals 14 residues. The chain's CDR3 is CASSLMGYQETQYF. The CDR3 DNA reads as TGTGCCAGCAGCCTCATGGGGTACCAAGAGACCCAGTACTTC.

The V gene is TRBV9, the J gene TRBJ1-2; a possible D gene is TRBD1 (6 bases). Germline values: CDR1 SGDLS, CDR2 YYNGEE. Trimming took off 2 bases at V and 1 base at J, with 15 bases between the two ends. The CDR3 is made up of 16 amino acids. CDR3 nucleotides: TGTGCCAGCAGCGTGGAGGGGGTCAGGGATAACTATGGCTACACCTTC. This gives the protein CASSVEGVRDNYGYTF.

This chain uses TRBV7-2 with TRBJ1-1; D ambiguous. V was pared by 1 base and J by 1 base, with 7 bases between. CDR1 and CDR2 from the germline V gene are SGHTA and FQGNSA. The CDR3 sequence is 14 residues long. As DNA, the CDR3 is TGTGCCAGCAGCTTAGAGTGGAGGAACACTGAAGCTTTCTTT. It specifies CASSLEWRNTEAFF.

The chain uses TRBV5-1 and TRBJ1-4; D ambiguous. The CDR3 is 14 amino acids. Trimming took 1 base from V and 5 from J, leaving 9 bases between them. The germline gives CDR1 SGHRS, CDR2 YFSETQ. The CDR3: CASSLRTANEKLFF. CDR3 coding DNA: TGCGCCAGCAGCTTGAGGACGGCGAATGAAAAACTGTTTTTT. The variable domain in full, completed from reference TRBV5-1 and TRBJ1-4, reads KAGVTQTPRYLIKTRGQQVTLSCSPISGHRSVSWYQQTPGQGLQFLFEYFSETQRNKGNFPGRFSGRQFSNSRSEMNVSTLELGDSALYLCASSLRTANEKLFFGSGTQLSVL.

The chain carries TRBV12-3 or TRBV12-4 and TRBJ2-7; D remains unclear. The CDR3 runs 12 residues. Trimming cost V 2 bases and J 3 bases, with 5 bases left between them. Written as DNA, the CDR3 is TGTGCCAGCAGTTTACAGGACTACGAGCAGTACTTC. Translated: CASSLQDYEQYF.

The J gene is TRBJ2-2, the V gene TRBV2; D is unresolved. V lost 6 bases and J lost 0, with 8 bases in between. Germline CDR1 is SNHLY and CDR2 is FYNNEI. The CDR3 consists of 14 residues. In DNA, the CDR3 is TGTGCCAGCAGGCCCAGACCGAACACCGGGGAGCTGTTTTTT. Amino acids: CASRPRPNTGELFF.

This chain uses TRBV10-3 with TRBJ2-7; TRBD2 is a possible D gene (5 bases). Trimming pared 6 bases from V and 5 bases from J, leaving 14 bases between. Germline V gene lookup returns CDR1 ENHRY and CDR2 SYGVKD. The CDR3 consists of 13 residues. CDR3 bases: TGTGCCATCAGCGGCGGAGGCAAGAACGAGCAGTACTTC. Its translation is CAISGGGKNEQYF.

The chain carries TRBV5-1 and TRBJ1-1; the D gene is possibly TRBD1 (5 bases). The CDR3 sequence is 14 residues long. CDR1 and CDR2 (germline): SGHRS, YFSETQ. The germline V and J ends were trimmed by 4 bases and 1 base, with 11 bases remaining between them. The CDR3 DNA sequence: TGCGCCAGCAGCATCGGGACCCCGAACACTGAAGCTTTCTTT. Translating it yields CASSIGTPNTEAFF.